What follows are 15 T cell receptor beta chains derived from one specimen sequenced in a study of neurological immune-mediated disorders. The time point denotes: longitudinal time-point 3. MiXCR, applied by TCRdb to the 5' RACE reads, yields one record per CDR3 protein. The table has more than 75,000 distinct CDR3 sequences, roughly 4.3% seen once; the top ten hold 4.5% to 6%. Sequenced input: PBMCs. Receptor source: a woman in her fifties or sixties with multiple sclerosis.

This clonotype was seen ten or more times. The J gene is TRBJ2-3, the V gene TRBV20-1; 11 bases are a match to TRBD2. The V segment lost 2 bases and the J segment 3 bases; nucleotides outside the gene matches: 7. Looked up from germline, CDR1 is DFQATT and CDR2 is SNEGSKA (reference sequence). CDR3 size: 16 residues. The CDR3 DNA reads TGCAGTGCTAGAATAGCGGGGGGGCATCTTACAGATACGCAGTATTTT. Translating it yields CSARIAGGHLTDTQYF.

This clonotype was seen many times. This sequence joins TRBV12-3 or TRBV12-4 and TRBJ2-4; D is ambiguous. V was cut by 6 bases and J by 0 bases, with 15 bases left in between. The CDR3 contains 16 residues. CDR3 coding DNA: TGTGCCAGCAGCCCCCCCCAGACCGGAGCCAAAAACATTCAGTACTTC. This encodes CASSPPQTGAKNIQYF.

The table lists this clonotype with many counts. The V and J genes are TRBV7-2 and TRBJ1-1; D remains ambiguous. Trimming removed 2 bases at V and 4 bases at J, with 5 bases between. Germline V gene data show CDR1 as SGHTA and CDR2 as FQGNSA. The CDR3 extends over 12 amino acids. CDR3 loop: CASSLMRTEAFF. The CDR3 DNA reads as TGTGCCAGCAGCTTAATGCGCACTGAAGCTTTCTTT.

This clonotype was counted ten times or more. The rearrangement links TRBV11-2 to TRBJ2-3, with D unclear. The CDR3 consists of 16 residues. V shed 0 bases and J shed 4 bases, with 14 bases lying between them. The germline V gene has CDR1 SGHAT and CDR2 FQNNGV. The CDR3 spells CASSLDRAVVADTQYF. Written as DNA, the CDR3 is TGTGCCAGCAGCTTAGATCGGGCAGTGGTCGCAGATACGCAGTATTTT. The full variable domain, rest sourced from reference TRBV11-2 and TRBJ2-3, is EAGVAQSPRYKIIEKRQSVAFWCNPISGHATLYWYQQILGQGPKLLIQFQNNGVVDDSQLPKDRFSAERLKGVDSTLKIQPAKLEDSAVYLCASSLDRAVVADTQYFGPGTRLTVL.

This clonotype was detected many times. V and J are TRBV21-1 and TRBJ2-1; the DNA was not compared with TRBD2, the D call given in the table. TRBV21-1 is a pseudogene segment. CDR3 size: 16 residues. CDR3 nucleotides: TGTGCCAGCAGCAAACCTCAGTGTGGGGTGGAGGCTGAGCAGTTCTTC. It codes for CASSKPQCGVEAEQFF.

This clonotype came up many times. The chain recombines TRBV5-6 with TRBJ1-1; 10 nucleotides agree with TRBD1. The CDR3 is made up of 13 amino acids. Germline V CDR1 and CDR2: SGHDT, YYEEEE. V lost 4 bases to trimming and J lost 4 bases; unmatched junction nucleotides: 1. The CDR3 nucleotides are TGTGCCAGCAGCCGGACAGGGGGCACTGAAGCTTTCTTT. Encoded protein: CASSRTGGTEAFF.

At least ten counts were recorded for this clonotype. This sequence joins TRBV20-1 and TRBJ1-5; the match to TRBD1 covers 8 bases. Germline assignment: CDR1 DFQATT and CDR2 SNEGSKA (reference sequence). The CDR3 has 15 amino acids. The J segment lost 3 bases and the V segment lost 2 bases, leaving 6 bases of the junction unmatched. The CDR3 DNA reads as TGCAGTGCTAGACAGGGGGCGTTTGTCAATCAGCCCCAGCATTTT. It codes for CSARQGAFVNQPQHF.

This clonotype was counted many times. The gene calls are TRBV20-1 and TRBJ2-5; 14 bases are a match to TRBD2. The CDR3 spans 15 residues. Trimming removed 3 bases from V and 5 bases from J; junction bases left unmatched: 5. The germline V gene encodes CDR1 DFQATT and CDR2 SNEGSKA (reference sequence). CDR3: CSASGTSGGGETQYF. For the CDR3, the DNA is TGCAGTGCTAGTGGGACTAGCGGGGGCGGTGAGACCCAGTACTTC.

This clonotype was seen ten or more times. V is TRBV5-1 and J is TRBJ2-7; tentative D call: TRBD1 (7 bases). Germline V lookup: CDR1 SGHRS, CDR2 YFSETQ. V lost 0 bases and J lost 2, with 9 bases in between. The CDR3 has 14 amino acids. The CDR3 DNA sequence: TGCGCCAGCAGCTTGGCCAGGGGGGCCTACGAGCAGTACTTC. This encodes CASSLARGAYEQYF.

This clonotype was seen ten or more times. The chain carries TRBV7-2 and TRBJ2-1; 10 nucleotides align to TRBD2. Germline values: CDR1 SGHTA, CDR2 FQGNSA. V shed 6 bases and J 3 bases; nucleotides not matched to a gene: 5. This CDR3 has 15 residues. CDR3 nucleotide sequence: TGTGCCAGCAGTAACAGCGGGGGGGTCTACAATGAGCAGTTCTTC. Translation: CASSNSGGVYNEQFF.

In its sample, this clonotype was seen many times. The genes are TRBV11-2 and TRBJ1-2; 12 bases are shared with TRBD1. Germline V lookup: CDR1 SGHAT, CDR2 FQNNGV. The V segment lost 1 base and the J segment 4 bases; nucleotides outside the gene matches: 7. This CDR3 contains 17 residues. Written as DNA, the CDR3 is TGTGCCAGCAGCTTAGGTGGGACAGGGGGCGTCAGCTATGGCTACACCTTC. Translated: CASSLGGTGGVSYGYTF.

This clonotype was detected ten times or more. The CDR3 DNA follows: TGCGCCAGCAGCGGGGACAGGGCAAGGAGCACTGAAGCTTTCTTT. It yields the protein CASSGDRARSTEAFF. The rearrangement uses TRBV5-1 and TRBJ1-1; 9 bases fit TRBD1. Germline V gene lookup returns CDR1 SGHRS and CDR2 YFSETQ. Trimming took 4 bases from V and 4 from J; bases not matched to a gene: 8. The CDR3 is 15 residues long.

This clonotype has at least ten counts. The V call is TRBV28, the J call TRBJ2-1; 7 bases map to TRBD2. J lost 6 bases, V lost 6 bases, and 5 bases had no gene match. The CDR3 extends over 13 amino acids. The germline CDR1 and CDR2 sequences are MDHEN and SYDVKM. CDR3 coding DNA: TGTGCCAGCAGCTATTCGGGGGGCAATGAGCAGTTCTTC. Translated, it gives CASSYSGGNEQFF.

This clonotype was observed at least ten times. V and J are TRBV7-6 and TRBJ2-7; 9 bases map to TRBD1. The CDR3 runs to 13 residues. V shed 3 bases, J shed 5 bases, and the junction held 2 bases outside the gene matches. Germline CDR1 SGHVS, CDR2 FNYEAQ. This CDR3 is CASSFTGGHEQYF. In DNA, the CDR3 is TGTGCCAGCAGCTTTACAGGGGGCCACGAGCAGTACTTC.

This sequence joins TRBV5-1 and TRBJ2-3; TRBD2 is a possible D gene (6 bases). The CDR3 runs 15 residues. Trimming cost V 7 bases and J 5 bases, with 20 bases left between them. The V gene's germline CDR1 is SGHRS and CDR2 YFSETQ. The CDR3 spells CASSPRTLGGDTQYF. The DNA for the CDR3 is TGCGCCAGCTCCCCCCGCACCTTGGGAGGAGATACGCAGTATTTT.